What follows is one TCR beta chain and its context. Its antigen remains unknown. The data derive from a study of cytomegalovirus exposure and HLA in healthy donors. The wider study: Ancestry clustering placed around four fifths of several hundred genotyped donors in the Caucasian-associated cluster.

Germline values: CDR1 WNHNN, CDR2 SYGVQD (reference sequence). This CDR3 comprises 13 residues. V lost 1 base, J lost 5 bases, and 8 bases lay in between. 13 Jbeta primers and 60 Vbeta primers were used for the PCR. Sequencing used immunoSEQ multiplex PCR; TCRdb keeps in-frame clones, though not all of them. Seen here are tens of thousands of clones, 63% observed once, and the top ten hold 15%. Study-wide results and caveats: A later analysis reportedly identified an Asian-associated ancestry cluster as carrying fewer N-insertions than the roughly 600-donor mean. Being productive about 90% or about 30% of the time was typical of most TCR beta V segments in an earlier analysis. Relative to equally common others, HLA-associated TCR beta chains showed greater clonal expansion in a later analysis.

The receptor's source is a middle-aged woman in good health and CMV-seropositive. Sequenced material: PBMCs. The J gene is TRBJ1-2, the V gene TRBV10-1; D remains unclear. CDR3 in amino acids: CASSEYETYGYTF. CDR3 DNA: TGCGCCAGCAGTGAGTATGAGACATATGGCTACACCTTC.